This T cell receptor (beta chain) was observed in a study of Ad26.COV2.S vaccination and SARS-CoV-2 variants. Study information: Trial arm assignment for the donor was COV1001 Ad26.COV2.S.

Treatment: approximately 18 received Ad26.COV2.S at low or high dose, single or two shots; about five received placebo; per-sample allocation not given. Samples were taken on day 63 after the first vaccine or placebo injection. Vaccine was an Ad26 vector expressing Wuhan-strain SARS-CoV-2 spike. The ends were cut back, 1 base at V and 4 bases at J, with 7 bases in the middle. The CDR3 is 13 residues long. Germline V gives CDR1 SGHVS, CDR2 FNYEAQ. Study observations and caveats: It was found that vaccine and placebo recipients had similar non-spike TCR breadth.

Details on this clone: Its target is unknown.

Produced via immunoSEQ multiplex PCR; TCRdb's table is partial and in-frame only. The sample lists 320,000 or so clones, approximately 87% seen once, with approximately 5% in the top ten. The chain has TRBV7-6 and TRBJ1-1, with D maybe TRBD1 (5 bases). Sequencing used peripheral blood, obtained in a trial of Ad26.COV2.S vaccine versus placebo. This clonotype originated in a person between 18 and 59 years old who received the Ad26.COV2.S COVID-19 vaccine or a placebo. The CDR3, as DNA: TGTGCCAGCAGCTTAGGGGGCTCCACTGAAGCTTTCTTT. Translated, it gives CASSLGGSTEAFF.